This TCR beta chain derives from a study of blood T cell repertoires in COVID-19. Study background: Spain, Italy and the United States supplied samples that represented acute and convalescent COVID-19. Nucleic acid was either cDNA or gDNA, and it came from T cells, B-cell-depleted T cells, or PBMCs.

Original processing notes: Cell counts per sample came from amplifying reference gene primers. Clones were read by immunoSEQ multiplex PCR, and TCRdb kept only the in-frame ones, dropping some. V, J and clone size are those of that table, while D and trimming were read from the DNA. The sample has fewer than 300,000 clones; around 83% are singletons. Germline V gene data show CDR1 as ENHRY and CDR2 as SYGVKD. Deletions cut 5 bases from V and 0 bases from J, with 11 bases between. The CDR3 sequence is 16 residues long. The study drew participants aged about 18 to 89 years from about two dozen US areas. This clone was counted between two and nine times.

Sample: PBMCs or T cells enriched from blood (not recorded which). The source of this sequence is a man between 40 and 49 years old who had been exposed to COVID-19. This chain joins TRBV10-3 and TRBJ2-6, with D hard to call. The CDR3 DNA follows: TGTGCCATCAGTCAGATACAGAGCTCTGGGGCCAACGTCCTGACTTTC. Encoded protein: CAISQIQSSGANVLTF.